These 31 T cell receptor beta chains were all obtained from the same sample, sequenced in a study of cytomegalovirus exposure and HLA in healthy donors. The PCR employed 60 Vbeta primers together with 13 Jbeta primers. The table came from immunoSEQ multiplex PCR; TCRdb's copy has only in-frame clones and leaves some out. The sample carries about 100,000 clones, about four fifths recorded once. Sequenced: PBMCs. Receptors were obtained from a man aged 30 to 39 in good health and CMV-seronegative.

This chain joins TRBV30 and TRBJ1-1, with 9 bases fitting TRBD1. This CDR3 has 12 residues. J lost 6 bases, V lost 7 bases, and 6 bases had no gene match. Looked up from germline, CDR1 is GTSNPN and CDR2 is SVGIG (reference sequence). The CDR3 is CASYRGLAEAFF. The DNA for the CDR3 is TGTGCCTCATACAGGGGGCTCGCTGAAGCTTTCTTT.

Regarding this clone: At one boundary the junction diverges from the germline segment, which might be a read error. The chain joins TRBV10-1 to TRBJ1-1, with 8 bases lining up with TRBD1. Germline CDR1 reads WNHNN; CDR2 reads SYGVQD (reference sequence). The CDR3 sequence is 13 residues long. CDR3 DNA: TGCGCCGGCAGGGACAGGATGAACACTGAAGCTTTCTTT. As protein: CAGRDRMNTEAFF.

The rearrangement links TRBV18 to TRBJ2-3; TRBD2 aligns across 10 bases. This CDR3 contains 17 residues. Trimming took 1 base from V and 1 from J; bases not matched to a gene: 5. Germline assignment: CDR1 KGHSH and CDR2 LQKENI. CDR3 bases: TGTGCCAGCTCACCACGTCCTAGCGGGAGAGGCACAGATACGCAGTATTTT. It codes for CASSPRPSGRGTDTQYF. The entire variable domain, with the rest obtained from reference TRBV18 and TRBJ2-3, is as follows: NAGVMQNPRHLVRRRGQEARLRCSPMKGHSHVYWYRQLPEEGLKFMVYLQKENIIDESGMPKERFSAEFPKEGPSILRIQQVVRGDSAAYFCASSPRPSGRGTDTQYFGPGTRLTVL.

This rearrangement joins TRBV9 to TRBJ1-6; 9 nucleotides agree with TRBD1. This CDR3 spans 16 amino acids. After removal of 2 bases from V and 9 bases from J, the junction contained 9 bases not matched to a gene. Germline V gene sequence: CDR1 SGDLS, CDR2 YYNGEE. CDR3 nucleotide sequence: TGTGCCAGCAGCGTTCGACGGGACAGGGAGGGTTCACCCCTCCACTTT. The encoded protein is CASSVRRDREGSPLHF.

This chain joins TRBV11-3 and TRBJ1-1, with TRBD1 matching over 10 bases. V was clipped by 4 bases and J by 8 bases; unmatched bases: 4. The germline V gene has CDR1 SGHNT and CDR2 YENEEA. The CDR3 is 13 amino acids. The chain's CDR3 is CASSSGQGYEAFF. The DNA for the CDR3 is TGTGCCAGCAGCTCGGGACAGGGGTACGAAGCTTTCTTT.

The V call is TRBV27, the J call TRBJ2-2, with a tentative D call TRBD2 (5 bases). V was trimmed by 2 bases and J by 3 bases, leaving 10 bases between them. The CDR3 has 15 residues. Germline loops: CDR1 MNHEY, CDR2 SMNVEV (reference sequence). CDR3 residues: CASSLIAFDTGELFF. The CDR3 nucleotides read TGTGCCAGCAGTTTAATAGCGTTCGACACCGGGGAGCTGTTTTTT.

This chain connects TRBV5-1 to TRBJ2-1; TRBD2 agrees at 8 bases. J was trimmed by 0 bases and V by 5 bases; bases with no gene match: 13. CDR1 SGHRS and CDR2 YFSETQ come from the germline V gene. The CDR3 consists of 18 residues. The CDR3 spells CASRENYPSGSSYNEQFF. DNA for the CDR3: TGCGCCAGCAGAGAAAACTACCCAAGCGGGAGCTCCTACAATGAGCAGTTCTTC.

The chain is built from TRBV4-1 and TRBJ2-2, with 9 bases aligning to TRBD1. After removal of 4 bases from V and 4 bases from J, the junction contained 7 bases not matched to a gene. Looked up from germline, CDR1 is MGHRA and CDR2 is YSYEKL. This CDR3 is built from 16 residues. CDR3 in DNA: TGCGCCAGCAGCCTAGCCCGGGACAGGGTCACCGGGGAGCTGTTTTTT. As protein: CASSLARDRVTGELFF.

This rearrangement joins TRBV4-1 to TRBJ2-1; 13 bases agree with TRBD2. The V segment lost 5 bases and the J segment 8 bases; nucleotides outside the gene matches: 6. Germline assignment: CDR1 MGHRA and CDR2 YSYEKL. The CDR3 runs 15 residues. The CDR3 nucleotides are TGCGCCAGCAGCAGACTAGCGGGGGGTCCCGATGAGCAGTTCTTC. The encoded protein is CASSRLAGGPDEQFF.

This chain links TRBV5-1 with TRBJ2-5; tentatively, D is TRBD1 (8 bases). V was clipped by 4 bases and J by 4 bases, with 14 bases between them. This CDR3 is 14 amino acids long. Germline loops: CDR1 SGHRS, CDR2 YFSETQ. CDR3 DNA sequence: TGCGCCAGCAGCGCACAGGGGGGGCGAGAGACCCAGTACTTC. Protein: CASSAQGGRETQYF.

CDR3 DNA sequence: TGCGCCAGCAGCTTAGAGGGTCCCGGGGAGCTGTTTTTT. Translated, it gives CASSLEGPGELFF. The rearrangement uses TRBV5-1 and TRBJ2-2, with D tentatively TRBD2 (5 bases). Trimming left V 2 bases short and J 6 bases short, with 8 bases between. This CDR3 is 13 amino acids long. From germline, CDR1 is SGHRS and CDR2 YFSETQ.

This clone was picked up one time. This rearrangement joins TRBV6-5 to TRBJ1-1; D unclear. Trimming stripped 0 bases from V and 2 bases from J, with 7 bases between. The CDR3 is made up of 14 amino acids. Per the germline V gene, CDR1 is MNHEY and CDR2 is SVGAGI. The CDR3 reads CASSYSGANTEAFF. The CDR3 nucleotides are TGTGCCAGCAGTTACTCGGGCGCTAACACTGAAGCTTTCTTT.

The chain joins TRBV30 to TRBJ2-7; TRBD1 might be the D (5 bases). This CDR3 spans 15 amino acids. Germline-derived CDR1 and CDR2 are GTSNPN and SVGIG (reference sequence). Trimming removed 1 base at V and 3 bases at J, with 16 bases between. CDR3 protein: CAWSALVGPFYEQYF. As DNA, the CDR3 is TGTGCCTGGAGTGCCCTCGTGGGGCCATTCTACGAGCAGTACTTC.

This clone was seen only once. The genes are TRBV2 and TRBJ1-2; 8 bases are a match to TRBD1. CDR1 SNHLY and CDR2 FYNNEI come from the germline V gene. This CDR3 spans 13 amino acids. J gave up 5 bases and V 3 bases, and 2 bases lay outside the gene matches. The CDR3, as DNA: TGTGCCAGCAGTGAGACAGGGGAGTATGGCTACACCTTC. Protein sequence: CASSETGEYGYTF.

The V gene is TRBV5-4, the J gene TRBJ2-1, with 11 nucleotides matching TRBD2. This CDR3 is built from 15 residues. Germline CDR1 SGHNT, CDR2 YYREEE (reference sequence). Germline trimming cut 4 bases from V and 7 bases from J; bases unmatched to any gene: 7. This CDR3 is CASSPSSGGYNEQFF. CDR3 bases: TGTGCCAGCAGCCCATCTAGCGGGGGGTATAATGAGCAGTTCTTC.

The J gene is TRBJ2-7, the V gene TRBV27; TRBD1 aligns across 10 bases. The CDR3 has 15 amino acids. With 4 bases clipped from V and 7 bases from J, the junction kept 10 bases outside the gene matches. Per the germline V gene, CDR1 is MNHEY and CDR2 is SMNVEV (reference sequence). CDR3 region: CASSSPGQGQWEQYF. The CDR3 nucleotides are TGTGCCAGCAGTTCCCCGGGACAGGGGCAATGGGAGCAGTACTTC.

CDR3 protein: CASSEWGRGIETQYF. CDR3 DNA: TGTGCCAGCAGTGAATGGGGCAGGGGAATCGAGACCCAGTACTTC. This chain joins TRBV2 and TRBJ2-5; D may be TRBD1 (6 bases). Germline V gene lookup returns CDR1 SNHLY and CDR2 FYNNEI. V dropped 2 bases and J dropped 5 bases, with 15 bases sitting between them. The CDR3 is 15 amino acids.

The rearrangement links TRBV2 to TRBJ1-2, with 11 bases lining up with TRBD1. After removal of 2 bases from V and 4 bases from J, the junction contained 3 bases not matched to a gene. Germline lookup yields CDR1 SNHLY and CDR2 FYNNEI. This CDR3 region has 15 residues. The CDR3 DNA follows: TGTGCCAGCAGTGAATCGGGACAGGGGGGCTATGGCTACACCTTC. Encoded protein: CASSESGQGGYGYTF.

This CDR3 is CATSARGGGNEKLFF. Here the CDR3 DNA reads TGTGCCACCAGTGCTCGGGGGGGCGGCAATGAAAAACTGTTTTTT. This chain joins TRBV15 and TRBJ1-4, with TRBD1 as a possible D gene (6 bases). V was shortened by 6 bases and J by 5 bases, with 16 bases between the two germline ends. CDR1 is LNHNV and CDR2 is YYDKDF in the germline V gene (reference sequence). CDR3 size: 15 residues. Combining the CDR3 with reference TRBV15 and TRBJ1-4 gives the whole variable domain DAMVIQNPRYQVTQFGKPVTLSCSQTLNHNVMYWYQQKSSQAPKLLFHYYDKDFNNEADTPDNFQSRRPNTSFCFLDIRSPGLGDTAMYLCATSARGGGNEKLFFGSGTQLSVL.

The genes are TRBV18 and TRBJ2-6; no reliable D call. This CDR3 comprises 15 residues. The V end lost 3 bases, the J end lost 3 bases, and 9 bases lay between the germline ends. CDR1 and CDR2 from the germline V gene are KGHSH and LQKENI. Here the CDR3 reads CASSPELFGANVLTF. CDR3 nucleotide sequence: TGTGCCAGCTCACCGGAGCTTTTTGGGGCCAACGTCCTGACTTTC.

V is TRBV18 and J is TRBJ2-5; 7 bases are a match to TRBD1. This CDR3 region has 17 residues. Germline V CDR1 and CDR2: KGHSH, LQKENI. The J segment lost 1 base and the V segment lost 3 bases, leaving 11 bases of the junction unmatched. The CDR3 protein is CASSPRPGTAAQETQYF. CDR3 bases: TGTGCCAGCTCACCGCGGCCGGGGACAGCGGCCCAAGAGACCCAGTACTTC.

The table lists this clone with a few counts. The chain carries TRBV5-1 and TRBJ1-2; 8 bases are shared with TRBD1. Germline V lookup: CDR1 SGHRS, CDR2 YFSETQ. The CDR3 sequence is 17 residues long. V was clipped by 4 bases and J by 0 bases; unmatched bases: 11. CDR3 bases: TGCGCCAGCAGCCCGGGGGTCCAGGGGGCCTCTAACTATGGCTACACCTTC. Its protein is CASSPGVQGASNYGYTF.

The chain joins TRBV7-9 to TRBJ1-2; D is undetermined. Trimming left V 3 bases short and J 5 bases short, with 16 bases between. CDR1 is SEHNR and CDR2 is FQNEAQ in the germline V gene (reference sequence). This CDR3 spans 15 amino acids. CDR3 protein: CASSFPRHGIYGYTF. For the CDR3, the DNA is TGTGCCAGCAGCTTCCCGAGACATGGAATATATGGCTACACCTTC.

The chain has TRBV4-1 and TRBJ1-5; D call uncertain. Germline lookup yields CDR1 MGHRA and CDR2 YSYEKL. V was pared by 0 bases and J by 3 bases, with 6 bases between. The CDR3 runs 14 residues. In nucleotides, the CDR3 is TGCGCCAGCAGCCAAGATCCCCTCAATCAGCCCCAGCATTTT. Translating gives CASSQDPLNQPQHF.

The rearrangement links TRBV7-3 to TRBJ1-3, with TRBD1 as a possible D gene (6 bases). Germline V lookup: CDR1 SGHTA, CDR2 FQGTGA. Trimming removed 5 bases at V and 3 bases at J, with 11 bases between. This CDR3 comprises 14 residues. The DNA for the CDR3 is TGTGCCAGCAGCCAGGGGTCTGGTGGAAACACCATATATTTT. Protein sequence: CASSQGSGGNTIYF.

The genes are TRBV7-9 and TRBJ2-2; D is unclear. Per the germline V gene, CDR1 is SEHNR and CDR2 is FQNEAQ (reference sequence). The V and J ends lost 9 bases and 2 bases respectively, with 10 bases between them. The CDR3 has 13 residues. DNA of the CDR3: TGTGCCAGGACGGCAGGAAACACCGGGGAGCTGTTTTTT. Residues: CARTAGNTGELFF. Together with reference TRBV7-9 and TRBJ2-2, the CDR3 gives the full variable domain: DTGVSQNPRHKITKRGQNVTFRCDPISEHNRLYWYRQTLGQGPEFLTYFQNEAQLEKSRLLSDRFSAERPKGSFSTLEIQRTEQGDSAMYLCARTAGNTGELFFGEGSRLTVL.

J is TRBJ1-5 and V is TRBV7-9; possibly TRBD1 for D (6 bases). The V end was cut by 10 bases, the J end by 3 bases, with 10 bases between. CDR1 is SEHNR, CDR2 FQNEAQ, per germline (reference sequence). The CDR3 has 12 amino acids. This chain's CDR3 is CATDSLNQPQHF. CDR3 nucleotide sequence: TGTGCCACGGACAGTCTCAATCAGCCCCAGCATTTT.

V gene TRBV5-1 combines with J gene TRBJ2-6; D is perhaps TRBD1 (7 bases). Germline V gene lookup returns CDR1 SGHRS and CDR2 YFSETQ. The CDR3 is made up of 18 amino acids. Trimming took 0 bases from V and 2 from J, leaving 15 bases between them. CDR3 sequence reads: CASSLAGRGAAGANVLTF. Written as DNA, the CDR3 is TGCGCCAGCAGCTTGGCCGGCAGGGGGGCAGCTGGGGCCAACGTCCTGACTTTC.

The V and J genes are TRBV5-6 and TRBJ2-2, with D possibly matching TRBD1 (5 bases). The length of the CDR3 is 14 residues. Germline V gives CDR1 SGHDT, CDR2 YYEEEE. The V gene lost 3 bases and the J gene lost 6 bases, with 12 bases spanning the gap. This CDR3 is CASSWGGAPGELFF. CDR3 sequence (DNA): TGTGCCAGCAGCTGGGGTGGGGCGCCCGGGGAGCTGTTTTTT.

V gene TRBV29-1 combines with J gene TRBJ1-5; D may be TRBD1 (6 bases). This CDR3 has 14 residues. With 5 bases removed from V and 5 bases from J, the gap between germline ends came to 16 bases. Germline V gene data show CDR1 as SQVTM and CDR2 as ANQGSEA. CDR3: CSVWTALTDQPQHF. DNA of the CDR3: TGCAGCGTTTGGACAGCGTTAACCGATCAGCCCCAGCATTTT.

The chain combines TRBV18 with TRBJ1-2; TRBD1 matches 9 bases. CDR3 size: 15 residues. CDR1 KGHSH and CDR2 LQKENI come from the germline V gene. With V trimmed by 1 base and J by 4 bases, 4 bases remained unmatched. The CDR3: CASSPRTGDSYGYTF. CDR3 bases: TGTGCCAGCTCACCACGGACAGGGGACAGCTATGGCTACACCTTC.